This section outlines one T cell receptor (beta chain) sequence together with its context. This clonotype was detected a few times. The specificity of this receptor is unknown. Base qualities are missing; no much larger clone stands one base away. This specimen's treatment or condition label, per the study, means: approximately 9-day PBMC culture with coronavirus spike peptide pools or control peptides (ViraFEST assay). The ViraFEST assay was used in the study, in which antigen-specific T cells were expanded with peptide pools and expanded clonotypes were subsequently identified by TCR sequencing. Healthy vaccine recipients had no prior SARS-CoV-2 infection, confirmed by negative nucleocapsid antibody tests before and after vaccination. Each well held 2.2 million or so PBMCs cultured in IMDM containing approximately 5% human AB serum and around 9.2 IU/ml IL-2, with about 9.4 ug/ml peptide pools added. On days 3 and 7, half of the culture medium was replaced with fresh IL-2-containing medium. After less than twelve days of culture, CD4+ T cells were isolated by negative selection with the EasySep CD4+ T cell isolation kit. PBMCs were separated from whole blood using Ficoll-Paque Plus gradient centrifugation and then either used fresh or cryopreserved at -140C. Culture conditions were generally each tested in triplicate wells.

The library came from PCR. DNA from cultured CD4+ T cells was subjected to TCR sequencing with the Oncomine TCR Beta short-read assay at the Johns Hopkins FTIC core. The QIAamp micro DNA kit was used to extract genomic DNA from the cultured CD4+ T cells. Oncomine TCR Beta libraries from cultured CD4+ T cells were pooled with unique dual indexes and sequenced on an Illumina iSeq 100. Regarding the original processing steps: Non-productive sequences were removed, and CDR3s that did not start with C, did not end with F or W, or were shorter than 7 amino acids were discarded. Antigen-specific clonotypes were identified with the MANAFEST web application by comparing peptide-stimulated wells with reference and other culture wells. Positive clones required FDR below 0.05, an odds ratio above 5, and productive frequency above 0.1% in at least two of three replicate wells. Clonotypes that were significantly expanded in both SARS-CoV-2 spike wells and at least one common cold coronavirus spike condition were defined as cross-reactive. CDR3 homology was assessed with Levenshtein distances (stringdist) and unrooted phylogenetic trees (ape) in R version 3.6.1. The public reads were reanalyzed by TCRdb: fastp trimming at Q25, MiXCR alignment, in-frame beta chains only. When rows share a CDR3 protein, they turn into one entry using the most common DNA and genes. These V and J calls rely on TCRdb rather than the paper's analysis. For this sample there are over 8,000 distinct CDR3 sequences; around a quarter appear just once. The ten largest account for around 24% of the sample.

This specimen comes from a study of vaccination and CD4 T cells after COVID-19 (dated by TCRdb to the early 2020s). Notes on the research overall: The convalescent cohort comprised six males and four females, including two Hispanic individuals, seven Caucasians, two Asians and one multiracial person. In nine to eleven COVID-19 convalescent patients and 4 infection-naive healthy vaccine recipients, researchers compared the spike-specific CD4+ TCR repertoire from before mRNA vaccination with the repertoire from after. In control cultures, a CEFX viral epitope pool was used as positive control, an HIV-1 Nef peptide pool was used as negative control, or no peptide was added. The time from the second vaccine dose to post-vaccine blood sampling had a median of roughly 77 days and ranged from about 14 to 250 days. Two doses of either the Pfizer-BioNTech BNT162b2 vaccine (n=8) or the Moderna mRNA-1273 vaccine (n=2) were administered to participants. Culture stimuli were overlapping spike peptide pools from SARS-CoV-2 and from the common cold coronaviruses HCoV-NL63, HCoV-OC43 and HCoV-229E. Post-COVID blood samples were collected from convalescent patients a median of approximately 93 days after diagnosis, with a range of roughly 30 to 170 days. What the research found in general, with its limitations: The number of convalescent patients in the study was relatively small, and the study did not examine early timepoints following natural infection. An increase in the median number of SARS-CoV-2-reactive clonotypes from more than 20 after infection to roughly 38 after vaccination was observed, but the change was not found to be significant. Among the post-vaccine SARS-CoV-2-reactive clones in convalescent patients, a median approximately 90% showed up only after vaccination, which suggests vaccine-specific priming. Of the vaccine-specific clones found in convalescent patients, nearly all (304 of 307) were mono-reactive for SARS-CoV-2 spike instead of being cross-reactive with common cold coronaviruses.

The germline V gene (reference sequence) yields SEHNR for CDR1 and FQNEAQ for CDR2. CDR3 length: 18 amino acids, cysteine to phenylalanine. Just CDR3 DNA is preserved here, 54 bases in frame from base 1. After removal of 5 bases from V and 0 bases from J, the junction retains 13 bases not matched to a gene. The receptor comes from a human donor who received a COVID-19 vaccine. This specimen was CD4+ T cells from blood, cultured in vitro, taken before SARS-CoV-2 vaccination. The rearrangement joined TRBV7-9 to TRBJ2-5; 9 of the junction bases match TRBD2. The CDR3 protein: CASSGEVAGAEYQETQYF. The sequenced DNA: TGTGCCAGCAGCGGGGAAGTAGCGGGGGCCGAGTACCAAGAGACCCAGTACTTC.